Below, one TCR beta chain is given with its context. Its antigen is unidentified. The junction and the germline gene differ at one end; a read error may be behind it. This record belongs to a study of cytomegalovirus exposure and HLA in healthy donors. The PCR contained 60 Vbeta and 13 Jbeta primers. Measured with immunoSEQ multiplex PCR; TCRdb has only the in-frame clones, and not every one. The sample lists around 150,000 clones; approximately 86% were seen once. Germline CDR1 SNHLY, CDR2 FYNNEI. This CDR3 spans 9 amino acids. The study's findings and limits: In an earlier analysis, productive rearrangement rates for most beta V segments clustered near 87% or 30%.

The clonotype was recovered from a woman in her late teens or twenties in good health and CMV-seronegative. The specimen sequenced was PBMCs. The V call is TRBV2, the J call TRBJ1-2; a weak D match, TRBD1 (5 bases). This CDR3 is CASRERDSF. The CDR3 DNA sequence: TGTGCCAGCAGAGAGCGTGACAGTTTC.